The clone carrying this T cell receptor beta chain has just a few counts. Its target is not known. This specimen belongs to a study of blood T cells in healthy people across ages. The second PCR ran 7 to 11 cycles with a sample-barcoded 5' primer and J-beta primers. MiXCR was run by TCRdb on the 5' RACE reads, yielding one entry per CDR3 protein. The sample consists of hundreds of thousands of distinct CDR3 sequences, about 62% of them appearing once. CDR1 LGHNA and CDR2 YSLEER come from the germline V gene. The V end lost 2 bases, the J end lost 10 bases, and 15 bases lay between the germline ends. This CDR3 has 15 amino acids. Study results and caveats: What prevented conclusive comparison of naive and antigen-experienced cells was that PBMCs were unsorted. Diversity was estimated from one million T cells, and these estimates were considered underestimates. Relative to aged donors, long-lived donors carried more naive CD4+ cells and displayed higher diversity.

Sequenced material: blood. The J gene is TRBJ1-6, the V gene TRBV4-3; D perhaps matches TRBD1 (5 bases). This receptor was identified in a man aged 30 to 39 in good health. CDR3 protein: CASSQLHGGGSPLHF. The CDR3 coding sequence is TGCGCCAGCAGCCAACTCCACGGGGGAGGATCACCCCTCCACTTT.